A single sample is the source of the 19 T cell receptor beta chains below, sequenced in a study of Graves' ophthalmopathy and Graves' hyperthyroidism. The authors amplified TCR beta CDR3 regions, and they did so from RNA transcripts for repertoire sequencing. The library came from an HTBI-primed first-round RT-PCR and a second-round multiplex PCR. Each CDR3 protein is one row after TCRdb ran MiXCR on the multiplex PCR reads. The data contain more than 1,000,000 distinct CDR3 sequences, about 35% of them singletons. The source material was peripheral blood or thyroid tissue (not recorded which). These receptors were collected from an adult man with Graves' hyperthyroidism.

About this clonotype itself: Given a much more abundant clone one base away, this may be a read error. V usage is TRBV12-3 or TRBV12-4 and J usage is TRBJ2-7; perhaps TRBD2 as D (6 bases). The CDR3 is 12 amino acids. Trimming removed 7 bases at V and 4 bases at J, with 11 bases between. The chain's CDR3 is CASTDGGYEQYF. The CDR3 region has the DNA TGTGCCAGCACCGACGGGGGATACGAGCAGTACTTC.

This clonotype was counted between two and nine times. CDR3 in amino acids: CASSQPTGRRAYGYTF. CDR3 nucleotides: TGCGCCAGCAGCCAGCCTACCGGCAGGAGGGCTTATGGCTACACCTTC. The J gene is TRBJ1-2, the V gene TRBV4-1, with D hard to call. This CDR3 has 16 amino acids. V lost 3 bases, J lost 5 bases, and 19 bases lay in between. CDR1 and CDR2 (germline): MGHRA, YSYEKL.

There are many counts of this clonotype. The chain has TRBV10-1 and TRBJ2-7, with D perhaps matching TRBD1 (5 bases). This CDR3 spans 12 amino acids. V was clipped by 4 bases and J by 6 bases, with 10 bases between them. Germline assignment: CDR1 WNHNN and CDR2 SYGVQD (reference sequence). The CDR3 sequence: CASSVPGSEQYF. The CDR3 DNA reads as TGCGCCAGCAGTGTCCCAGGGTCCGAGCAGTACTTC.

About this clonotype: A much larger clone is a single base away; this may be a read error. The chain combines TRBV29-1 with TRBJ2-5; D could derive from TRBD1 or TRBD2 (6 bases each). The V gene's germline CDR1 is SQVTM and CDR2 ANQGSEA. The CDR3 is 13 residues long. The V and J ends lost 6 bases and 5 bases respectively, with 16 bases between them. This chain's CDR3 is CSVARRGGETQYF. The CDR3, as DNA: TGCAGCGTCGCCCGCAGGGGAGGCGAGACCCAGTACTTC.

This clonotype was seen only once. The chain has TRBV7-9 and TRBJ2-7; perhaps TRBD2 as D (5 bases). The CDR3 is 15 residues long. From germline, CDR1 is SEHNR and CDR2 FQNEAQ (reference sequence). Between the trimmed V and J ends, which lost 5 bases and 3 bases, there was a span of 17 bases. For the CDR3, the DNA is TGTGCCAGCAGCCCGACGGGTCGGGGATTCTACGAGCAGTACTTC. Translating it yields CASSPTGRGFYEQYF.

This clonotype was recorded a few times. The chain links TRBV4-3 to TRBJ2-7; 10 bases line up with TRBD1. Germline trimming cut 4 bases from V and 2 bases from J; bases unmatched to any gene: 5. The CDR3 has 15 amino acids. Germline CDR1 reads LGHNA; CDR2 reads YSLEER. The CDR3 coding sequence is TGCGCCAGCAGCCGAAAGACAGGGGGCCCCTACGAGCAGTACTTC. The encoded protein is CASSRKTGGPYEQYF.

Turning to this clonotype: Lacking the conserved final phenylalanine or tryptophan, this CDR3 likely reflects a read error. It is unclear where the CDR3 begins or ends on the DNA, so no DNA is shown, and the CDR3 is as TCRdb lists it. The chain links TRBV19 to TRBJ2-6. The CDR3 has 11 amino acids, counting both end residues. CDR1 and CDR2 from the germline V gene are LNHDA and SQIVND (reference sequence). The CDR3 region is CASSRSIGGTS.

Note on this clonotype: A read error may explain this, as a much larger clone is one base away. The gene calls are TRBV7-9 and TRBJ2-5, with 9 bases that match TRBD1. CDR3 length equals 14 residues. The ends lost 5 bases at V and 6 bases at J; junction bases unmatched: 7. Per the germline V gene, CDR1 is SEHNR and CDR2 is FQNEAQ (reference sequence). The CDR3 DNA follows: TGTGCCAGCAGCGCGAACAGGGGGCTGAAGACCCAGTACTTC. Its protein product is CASSANRGLKTQYF.

The chain combines TRBV2 with TRBJ2-5; 7 positions agree with TRBD1. Germline CDR1 is SNHLY and CDR2 is FYNNEI. The CDR3 contains 16 residues. Germline trimming cut 3 bases from V and 5 bases from J; bases unmatched to any gene: 12. In DNA form, the CDR3 reads TGTGCCAGCAGTGATCCCGCCGAGACAGGGTCCGAGACCCAGTACTTC. This gives the protein CASSDPAETGSETQYF.

V is TRBV6-6 and J is TRBJ2-7; TRBD2 matches at 11 bases. The CDR3 is 17 amino acids. The germline CDR1 and CDR2 sequences are MNHNY and SVGAGI (reference sequence). With V trimmed by 5 bases and J by 6 bases, 15 bases remained unmatched. The CDR3 bases are TGTGCCAGCAGTCAAGGACTAGCGGGTGCACTCTTCCCCGAGCAGTACTTC. This codes for CASSQGLAGALFPEQYF.

This chain links TRBV24-1 with TRBJ1-2; D is perhaps TRBD1 (5 bases). Per the germline V gene, CDR1 is KGHDR and CDR2 is SFDVKD. V was cut by 12 bases and J by 5 bases, with 18 bases left in between. This CDR3 has 13 residues. In DNA form, the CDR3 reads TGTGCCGGCAGTTTCGGGGGGGGATATGGCTACACCTTC. This encodes CAGSFGGGYGYTF.

The V call is TRBV15, the J call TRBJ2-3; 7 bases line up with TRBD1. The CDR3 loop spans 16 amino acids. With V trimmed by 2 bases and J by 0 bases, 5 bases remained unmatched. CDR1 is LNHNV, CDR2 YYDKDF, per germline (reference sequence). The CDR3 is CATSRPDRASTDTQYF. The CDR3 region has the DNA TGTGCCACCAGCAGACCCGACAGGGCGAGCACAGATACGCAGTATTTT.

The rearrangement links TRBV9 to TRBJ2-6; D is uncertain. Between the trimmed V and J ends, which lost 0 bases and 3 bases, there was a span of 7 bases. The germline V gene has CDR1 SGDLS and CDR2 YYNGEE. There are 15 residues in the CDR3. The CDR3 DNA reads TGTGCCAGCAGCGTAGCTACCTATGGGGCCAACGTCCTGACTTTC. Translating it yields CASSVATYGANVLTF.

The V call is TRBV5-4, the J call TRBJ1-1; perhaps TRBD1 as D (5 bases). V was trimmed by 4 bases and J by 0 bases, leaving 19 bases between them. The CDR3 loop spans 17 amino acids. Looked up from germline, CDR1 is SGHNT and CDR2 is YYREEE (reference sequence). In DNA, the CDR3 is TGTGCCAGCAGCCAGGCCCTCGCCGCAGGGATGAACACTGAAGCTTTCTTT. This sequence encodes CASSQALAAGMNTEAFF.

This clonotype came up a few times. This sequence joins TRBV27 and TRBJ1-6; TRBD1 might be the D (6 bases). The V end lost 3 bases, the J end lost 8 bases, and 14 bases lay between the germline ends. Germline lookup yields CDR1 MNHEY and CDR2 SMNVEV (reference sequence). This CDR3 is 15 amino acids long. The DNA for the CDR3 is TGTGCCAGCAGTTTCGTTGGCAGGGGACATTCACCCCTCCACTTT. It encodes CASSFVGRGHSPLHF.

This clonotype occurred a few times. The chain employs TRBV3-1 and TRBJ2-7, with 8 bases fitting TRBD2. Germline CDR1 reads LGHDT; CDR2 reads YNNKEL (reference sequence). With V trimmed by 3 bases and J by 2 bases, 9 bases remained unmatched. This CDR3 has 16 amino acids. CDR3 coding DNA: TGTGCCAGCAGCCATAGAACTAGCGGATATGCCTACGAGCAGTACTTC. Amino acid sequence: CASSHRTSGYAYEQYF.

Concerning this clonotype itself: Without the conserved terminal phenylalanine or tryptophan, this CDR3 likely stems from a read error. J is TRBJ1-2 and V is TRBV14; 8 bases are a match to TRBD1. V dropped 0 bases and J dropped 8; count of bases not matched to a gene: 11. CDR3 length equals 16 residues. CDR1 is SGHDN and CDR2 is FVKESK in the germline V gene. The CDR3 is CASSQEGAGGYYGYTL. As DNA, the CDR3 is TGTGCCAGCAGCCAAGAGGGTGCAGGGGGCTATTACGGCTACACCCTC.

On this clonotype itself: At one end the junction does not follow the germline gene, possibly because of a read error. This chain joins TRBV7-3 and TRBJ2-5, with TRBD1 matching 9 bases. CDR1 and CDR2 from the germline V gene are SGHTA and FQGTGA. CDR3 size: 15 residues. CDR3 residues: CASSGTGTAQEAQYF. The CDR3 nucleotides are TGTGCCAGCAGCGGGACAGGGACAGCCCAAGAGGCCCAGTACTTC.

This chain joins TRBV28 and TRBJ1-4; D remains unclear. Germline V CDR1 and CDR2: MDHEN, SYDVKM. Trimming left V 8 bases short and J 0 bases short, with 7 bases between. This CDR3 region has 13 residues. In nucleotides, the CDR3 is TGTGCCAGCGGACGACCAACTAATGAAAAACTGTTTTTT. Encoded protein: CASGRPTNEKLFF.